The 20 T cell receptor beta chains in this list originate from one sample, sequenced in a study of blood T cell repertoires in COVID-19. The protocol was immunoSEQ multiplex PCR, while the TCRdb copy is restricted to in-frame clones and leaves out a portion. This sample has about 380,000 clones; 88% occur once, and the top ten carry 1.2%. Sample: PBMCs or T cells enriched from blood (not recorded which). The receptors stem from a woman under 30 who had recovered from COVID-19.

Note on this clone: Other nucleotide sequences in the sample specify the same CDR3. The CDR3 DNA reads as TGTGCCAGCTCACCCGACAGGGGAAGTGAAAAACTGTTTTTT. This sequence encodes CASSPDRGSEKLFF. V is TRBV18 and J is TRBJ1-4; TRBD1 aligns across 8 bases. This CDR3 comprises 14 residues. Germline assignment: CDR1 KGHSH and CDR2 LQKENI. V shed 3 bases, J shed 7 bases, and the junction held 4 bases outside the gene matches.

The chain links TRBV7-2 to TRBJ1-2; 10 positions agree with TRBD1. This CDR3 region has 15 residues. J was trimmed by 4 bases and V by 1 base; bases with no gene match: 3. Germline assignment: CDR1 SGHTA and CDR2 FQGNSA. This CDR3 is CASSLGTGGIYGYTF. The CDR3, as DNA: TGTGCCAGCAGCTTAGGGACAGGGGGAATCTATGGCTACACCTTC.

The V and J genes are TRBV7-3 and TRBJ2-1, with a weak D call TRBD1 (6 bases). Germline CDR1 SGHTA, CDR2 FQGTGA. The CDR3 contains 12 residues. V gave up 5 bases and J gave up 8 bases, with 10 bases separating them. The CDR3 coding sequence is TGTGCCAGCAGCCCCAACAGGGATGAGCAGTTCTTC. This encodes CASSPNRDEQFF. Combining the CDR3 with reference TRBV7-3 and TRBJ2-1 gives the whole variable domain GAGVSQTPSNKVTEKGKYVELRCDPISGHTALYWYRQSLGQGPEFLIYFQGTGAADDSGLPNDRFFAVRPEGSVSTLKIQRTERGDSAVYLCASSPNRDEQFFGPGTRLTVL.

The rearrangement joins TRBV3-1 (or the pseudogene TRBV3-2) to TRBJ1-5; 7 nucleotides match TRBD1. The ends lost 1 base at V and 7 bases at J; junction bases unmatched: 4. The CDR3 contains 14 residues. Germline values: CDR1 LGHDT, CDR2 YNNKEL (reference sequence). CDR3 loop: CASSQAGQDQPQHF. DNA for the CDR3: TGTGCCAGCAGCCAAGCAGGACAGGACCAGCCCCAGCATTTT.

This chain joins TRBV4-1 and TRBJ2-7; a possible D gene is TRBD2 (6 bases). Per germline, CDR1 MGHRA and CDR2 YSYEKL. The CDR3 runs 15 residues. Trimming left V 0 bases short and J 1 base short, with 10 bases between. The CDR3 bases are TGCGCCAGCAGCCAAGAAGAGGGGAGGTCCTACGAGCAGTACTTC. Amino acids: CASSQEEGRSYEQYF.

The chain carries TRBV9 and TRBJ2-5; D is uncertain. CDR1 is SGDLS and CDR2 is YYNGEE in the germline V gene. Trimming cost V 0 bases and J 2 bases, with 5 bases left between them. The CDR3 is made up of 13 amino acids. CDR3 bases: TGTGCCAGCAGCGTAGCCCTACAAGAGACCCAGTACTTC. This gives the protein CASSVALQETQYF.

CDR3 protein: CASRQTSGMNTEAFF. The DNA for the CDR3 is TGTGCCAGCAGACAGACGTCGGGGATGAACACTGAAGCTTTCTTT. The chain joins TRBV7-6 to TRBJ1-1; no clear D. V lost 6 bases to trimming and J lost 0 bases, with 14 bases between them. The CDR3 loop spans 15 amino acids. Germline V gives CDR1 SGHVS, CDR2 FNYEAQ.

V gene TRBV4-2 combines with J gene TRBJ2-4, with D maybe TRBD2 (5 bases). Germline values: CDR1 LGHNA, CDR2 YNFKEQ. V was trimmed by 0 bases and J by 6 bases, leaving 12 bases between them. CDR3 length: 15 residues. This CDR3 reads CASSQERGSGNIQYF. DNA of the CDR3: TGTGCCAGCAGCCAAGAGAGAGGGTCGGGAAACATTCAGTACTTC.

The rearrangement links TRBV30 to TRBJ1-3; no clear D gene. The CDR3 runs 14 residues. Germline-derived CDR1 and CDR2 are GTSNPN and SVGIG (reference sequence). The ends were cut back, 5 bases at V and 0 bases at J, with 11 bases in the middle. The DNA for the CDR3 is TGTGCCTGGGGGCTTACTAGCTCTGGAAACACCATATATTTT. Translating gives CAWGLTSSGNTIYF. Combining the CDR3 with reference TRBV30 and TRBJ1-3 gives the whole variable domain SQTIHQWPATLVQPVGSPLSLECTVEGTSNPNLYWYRQAAGRGLQLLFYSVGIGQISSEVPQNLSASRPQDRQFILSSKKLLLSDSGFYLCAWGLTSSGNTIYFGEGSWLTVV.

This clone was observed once. The chain links TRBV6-1 to TRBJ2-6; a possible D gene is TRBD1 (7 bases). The V end lost 4 bases, the J end lost 0 bases, and 19 bases lay between the germline ends. Germline V gene sequence: CDR1 MNHNS, CDR2 SASEGT. CDR3 length: 19 amino acids. The CDR3 region is CASSAHRGGQPSGANVLTF. The CDR3 nucleotides read TGTGCCAGCAGTGCCCACAGGGGAGGCCAACCCTCTGGGGCCAACGTCCTGACTTTC.

The rearrangement uses TRBV6-5 and TRBJ2-1, with D possibly matching TRBD2 (7 bases). Trimming shortened V by 7 bases and J by 8 bases, and 15 bases separated the two germline ends. This CDR3 spans 13 amino acids. The germline CDR1 and CDR2 sequences are MNHEY and SVGAGI. The CDR3 bases are TGTGCCAGCAAGGGGGGGCCGTTCGATGAGCAGTTCTTC. It encodes CASKGGPFDEQFF.

The rearrangement links TRBV5-1 to TRBJ2-3; D is perhaps TRBD1 (6 bases). Germline V gene sequence: CDR1 SGHRS, CDR2 YFSETQ. The CDR3 totals 19 residues. V lost 0 bases to trimming and J lost 1 base, with 21 bases between them. The CDR3 region is CASSLGVRGSYSRTDTQYF. The DNA of the CDR3 is TGCGCCAGCAGCTTGGGGGTCAGGGGTTCTTACTCGCGCACAGATACGCAGTATTTT.

The chain couples TRBV10-1 to TRBJ1-6; no definite D call. The CDR3 consists of 17 residues. V was cut by 1 base and J by 0 bases, with 10 bases left in between. Germline assignment: CDR1 WNHNN and CDR2 SYGVQD (reference sequence). CDR3 residues: CASSELRKSSYNSPLHF. In DNA form, the CDR3 reads TGCGCCAGCAGTGAGTTGAGAAAAAGCTCCTATAATTCACCCCTCCACTTT.

V usage is TRBV5-1 and J usage is TRBJ2-2; 7 bases line up with TRBD2. Per germline, CDR1 SGHRS and CDR2 YFSETQ. The V segment lost 3 bases and the J segment 7 bases; nucleotides outside the gene matches: 9. The CDR3 has 15 residues. The CDR3 loop is CASSSARRGIGELFF. CDR3 coding DNA: TGCGCCAGCAGCTCGGCCCGGCGGGGGATCGGGGAGCTGTTTTTT.

CDR3 residues: CASNQPAGNTEAFF. CDR3 coding DNA: TGTGCCAGTAACCAACCAGCGGGGAACACTGAAGCTTTCTTT. The chain uses TRBV19 and TRBJ1-1; D is unresolved. V was trimmed by 7 bases and J by 1 base, leaving 13 bases between them. The germline gives CDR1 LNHDA, CDR2 SQIVND (reference sequence). The CDR3 is 14 residues long.

Turning to this clone: Other nucleotide sequences in the sample specify the same CDR3. The V and J genes are TRBV5-1 and TRBJ2-5; D uncertain. The V gene's germline CDR1 is SGHRS and CDR2 YFSETQ. The CDR3 consists of 13 residues. V lost 0 bases and J 2 bases, leaving 5 bases between the germline ends. CDR3 loop: CASSLDRQETQYF. The CDR3 region has the DNA TGCGCCAGCAGCTTGGACAGACAAGAGACCCAGTACTTC.

This clone has only a few counts. This chain uses TRBV11-2 with TRBJ1-1; 8 nucleotides align to TRBD1. Trimming removed 5 bases from V and 11 bases from J; junction bases left unmatched: 13. This CDR3 region has 14 residues. Germline loops: CDR1 SGHAT, CDR2 FQNNGV. This CDR3 reads CASSDAGGQPWAFF. The CDR3 nucleotides are TGTGCCAGCAGCGACGCAGGGGGCCAGCCTTGGGCTTTCTTT.

This chain joins TRBV9 and TRBJ1-2; D ambiguous. CDR3 length: 14 residues. The V gene lost 2 bases and the J gene lost 4 bases, with 12 bases spanning the gap. CDR1 and CDR2 from the germline V gene are SGDLS and YYNGEE. The CDR3 region is CASSVSDIIYGYTF. DNA of the CDR3: TGTGCCAGCAGCGTCTCCGACATCATCTATGGCTACACCTTC.

V is TRBV27 and J is TRBJ2-1, with D possibly TRBD2 on 5 matching bases. CDR1 and CDR2 from the germline V gene are MNHEY and SMNVEV (reference sequence). This CDR3 region has 14 residues. Trimming took off 0 bases at V and 7 bases at J, with 10 bases between the two ends. CDR3 loop: CASSLSRVPNEQFF. CDR3 nucleotides: TGTGCCAGCAGTTTATCGAGGGTTCCGAATGAGCAGTTCTTC.

The chain carries TRBV5-1 and TRBJ1-3; 9 bases line up with TRBD1. The J segment lost 1 base and the V segment lost 3 bases, leaving 2 bases of the junction unmatched. The CDR3 has 15 residues. Germline V gene sequence: CDR1 SGHRS, CDR2 YFSETQ. This CDR3 is CASSWTGESGNTIYF. Written as DNA, the CDR3 is TGCGCCAGCAGCTGGACAGGGGAATCTGGAAACACCATATATTTT.